Each of the 12 T cell receptor beta chains below was sequenced from the same sample in a study of shared clonotypes between healthy human individuals. Libraries were prepared by immunoSEQ multiplex PCR; TCRdb keeps only in-frame clonotypes and omits some of them. The sample yields about 2,500,000 clones, roughly nine tenths seen once. The sample consisted of naive CD4+ T cells sorted from blood. Subset of the sample: CD45RA+ positively selected. These TCRs come from a man aged 18 to 29 in good health.

This clone was seen a single time. The V and J genes are TRBV18 and TRBJ2-7; 10 bases agree with TRBD2. The junction had 3 bases not matched to a gene; V was cut back by 3 bases and J by 4 bases. The CDR3 covers 14 residues. The germline V gene encodes CDR1 KGHSH and CDR2 LQKENI. CDR3 DNA: TGTGCCAGCTCACCGAATAGCGGGGGGTACGAGCAGTACTTC. Encoded protein: CASSPNSGGYEQYF.

The chain combines TRBV27 with TRBJ2-1; D gene unclear. CDR1 is MNHEY and CDR2 is SMNVEV in the germline V gene (reference sequence). V was cut by 2 bases and J by 2 bases, with 4 bases left in between. The CDR3 contains 13 residues. The DNA of the CDR3 is TGTGCCAGCAGTTTAAACCCCTACAATGAGCAGTTCTTC. This codes for CASSLNPYNEQFF.

In this sample, this clone turned up a few times. The chain has TRBV30 and TRBJ1-1, with unresolved D. Germline CDR1 GTSNPN, CDR2 SVGIG (reference sequence). The CDR3 consists of 14 residues. The ends were cut back, 1 base at V and 6 bases at J, with 15 bases in the middle. The CDR3 DNA is TGTGCCTGGAGTGCCTCTGGCAGGACGGCTGAAGCTTTCTTT. This sequence encodes CAWSASGRTAEAFF.

V gene TRBV5-4 combines with J gene TRBJ2-1, with D perhaps TRBD2 (5 bases). Germline V gene lookup returns CDR1 SGHNT and CDR2 YYREEE (reference sequence). Trimming shortened V by 0 bases and J by 5 bases, and 12 bases separated the two germline ends. The CDR3 covers 15 residues. The CDR3 protein is CASSLDGERNNEQFF. The CDR3, as DNA: TGTGCCAGCAGCTTGGACGGGGAACGGAACAATGAGCAGTTCTTC.

V gene TRBV5-1 combines with J gene TRBJ2-1, with 11 nucleotides matching TRBD1. The CDR3 has 17 residues. Germline-derived CDR1 and CDR2 are SGHRS and YFSETQ. The trim removed 0 bases at V and 1 base at J, leaving 3 bases unmatched. The CDR3 region has the DNA TGCGCCAGCAGCTTGGCCGGGACAGGGGGTTCCTACAATGAGCAGTTCTTC. It codes for CASSLAGTGGSYNEQFF.

The gene calls are TRBV5-4 and TRBJ1-2, with 7 nucleotides matching TRBD1. Germline V gene sequence: CDR1 SGHNT, CDR2 YYREEE (reference sequence). V was clipped by 0 bases and J by 12 bases; unmatched bases: 8. This CDR3 comprises 13 residues. The CDR3 sequence is CASSLAPGGLNTF. DNA of the CDR3: TGTGCCAGCAGCTTGGCCCCAGGGGGGCTAAACACCTTC. Drawing the rest from reference TRBV5-4 and TRBJ1-2, the complete variable domain is ETGVTQSPTHLIKTRGQQVTLRCSSQSGHNTVSWYQQALGQGPQFIFQYYREEENGRGNFPPRFSGLQFPNYSSELNVNALELDDSALYLCASSLAPGGLNTFGSGTRLTVV.

For the CDR3, the DNA is TGTGCCAGCTCATCTTCACTAGCGGCTAGCACAGATACGCAGTATTTT. It encodes CASSSSLAASTDTQYF. The chain joins TRBV18 to TRBJ2-3; 8 bases are a match to TRBD2. Unmatched junction bases numbered 7, after V lost 5 bases and J lost 0 bases. CDR1 is KGHSH and CDR2 is LQKENI in the germline V gene. The CDR3 has 16 amino acids.

The chain uses TRBV21-1 and TRBJ2-7; the listed D gene, TRBD2, was not tested against the DNA. TRBV21-1 is described as a pseudogene. The CDR3 contains 16 residues. CDR3 sequence reads: CASSNFIGDLSYEQYF. The CDR3 region has the DNA TGTGCCAGCAGCAACTTTATCGGGGATCTCTCCTACGAGCAGTACTTC.

The V gene is TRBV5-1, the J gene TRBJ2-5; 10 nucleotides agree with TRBD1. With V trimmed by 4 bases and J by 4 bases, 13 bases remained unmatched. Germline CDR1 SGHRS, CDR2 YFSETQ. The CDR3 is 17 amino acids. The CDR3 coding sequence is TGCGCCAGCAGCGAGGGACAGGGGATTGATAAAGGAGAGACCCAGTACTTC. Protein product: CASSEGQGIDKGETQYF.

The rearrangement uses TRBV5-1 and TRBJ1-1; D gene ambiguous. CDR3 length: 14 residues. Germline-derived CDR1 and CDR2 are SGHRS and YFSETQ. Between the trimmed V and J ends, which lost 4 bases and 1 base, there was a span of 11 bases. CDR3: CASSPLVGNTEAFF. The DNA for the CDR3 is TGCGCCAGCAGCCCCCTAGTGGGGAACACTGAAGCTTTCTTT.

The V and J genes are TRBV18 and TRBJ1-4, with D maybe TRBD1 (5 bases). Germline CDR1 is KGHSH and CDR2 is LQKENI. Between the trimmed V and J ends, which lost 6 bases and 3 bases, there was a span of 14 bases. This CDR3 has 15 amino acids. Here the CDR3 DNA reads TGTGCCAGCTCCCTGAGGGGCCAGTCTAATGAAAAACTGTTTTTT. Its translation: CASSLRGQSNEKLFF. Looking up the rest from reference TRBV18 and TRBJ1-4 gives the full variable domain: NAGVMQNPRHLVRRRGQEARLRCSPMKGHSHVYWYRQLPEEGLKFMVYLQKENIIDESGMPKERFSAEFPKEGPSILRIQQVVRGDSAAYFCASSLRGQSNEKLFFGSGTQLSVL.

This clone was found a few times. The genes are TRBV19 and TRBJ1-2; D may be TRBD1 (6 bases). Germline V gives CDR1 LNHDA, CDR2 SQIVND (reference sequence). The CDR3 is 16 amino acids. Trimming left V 6 bases short and J 0 bases short, with 17 bases between. The CDR3 region is CASSIRGAAPNYGYTF. DNA of the CDR3: TGTGCCAGTAGCATCAGGGGAGCCGCTCCTAACTATGGCTACACCTTC.